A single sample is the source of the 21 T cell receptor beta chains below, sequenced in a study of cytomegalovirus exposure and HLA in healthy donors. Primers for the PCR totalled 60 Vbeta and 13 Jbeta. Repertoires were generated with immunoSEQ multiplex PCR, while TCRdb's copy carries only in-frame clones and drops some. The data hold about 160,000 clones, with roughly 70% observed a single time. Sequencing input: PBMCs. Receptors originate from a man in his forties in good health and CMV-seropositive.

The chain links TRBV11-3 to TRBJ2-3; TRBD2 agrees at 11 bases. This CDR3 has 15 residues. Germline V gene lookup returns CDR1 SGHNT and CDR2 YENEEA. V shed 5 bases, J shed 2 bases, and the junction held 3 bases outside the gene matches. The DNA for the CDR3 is TGTGCCAGCAGCGTTAGCGGGGGGGCCACAGATACGCAGTATTTT. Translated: CASSVSGGATDTQYF.

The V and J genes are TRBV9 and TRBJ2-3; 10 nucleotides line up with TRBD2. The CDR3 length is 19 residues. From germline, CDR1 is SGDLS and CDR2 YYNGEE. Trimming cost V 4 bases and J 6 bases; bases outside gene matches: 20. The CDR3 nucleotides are TGTGCCAGCAGCCCACCCGGGGGGACTATAGCGGGGGGTCGGGATACGCAGTATTTT. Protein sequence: CASSPPGGTIAGGRDTQYF. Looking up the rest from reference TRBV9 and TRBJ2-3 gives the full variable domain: DSGVTQTPKHLITATGQRVTLRCSPRSGDLSVYWYQQSLDQGLQFLIQYYNGEERAKGNILERFSAQQFPDLHSELNLSSLELGDSALYFCASSPPGGTIAGGRDTQYFGPGTRLTVL.

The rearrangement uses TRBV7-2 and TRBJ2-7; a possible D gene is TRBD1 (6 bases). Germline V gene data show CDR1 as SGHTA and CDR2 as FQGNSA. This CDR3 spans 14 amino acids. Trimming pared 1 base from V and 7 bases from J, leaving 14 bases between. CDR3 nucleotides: TGTGCCAGCAGCTTAGGAGGGGGATTGTGGGAGCAGTACTTC. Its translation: CASSLGGGLWEQYF.

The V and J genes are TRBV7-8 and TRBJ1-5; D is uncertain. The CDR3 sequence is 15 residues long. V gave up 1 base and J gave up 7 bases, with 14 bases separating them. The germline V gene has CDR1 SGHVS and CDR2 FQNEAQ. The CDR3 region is CASSLEVRVAQPQHF. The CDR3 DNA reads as TGTGCCAGCAGCTTAGAGGTGAGGGTGGCGCAGCCCCAGCATTTT.

The CDR3 nucleotides read TGTGCCAGCAGCTTGGACCCAGGGTCTTACGAGACCCAGTACTTC. Amino acid sequence: CASSLDPGSYETQYF. The J gene is TRBJ2-5, the V gene TRBV5-4; tentatively, D is TRBD1 (5 bases). Germline V gives CDR1 SGHNT, CDR2 YYREEE (reference sequence). V lost 0 bases and J 5 bases, leaving 14 bases between the germline ends. The CDR3 has 15 residues.

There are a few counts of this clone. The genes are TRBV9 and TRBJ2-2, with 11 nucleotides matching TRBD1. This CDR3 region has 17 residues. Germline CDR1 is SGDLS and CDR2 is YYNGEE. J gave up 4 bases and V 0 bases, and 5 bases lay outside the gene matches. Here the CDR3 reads CASSVGPGTGGTGELFF. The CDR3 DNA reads TGTGCCAGCAGCGTAGGTCCCGGGACAGGGGGCACCGGGGAGCTGTTTTTT.

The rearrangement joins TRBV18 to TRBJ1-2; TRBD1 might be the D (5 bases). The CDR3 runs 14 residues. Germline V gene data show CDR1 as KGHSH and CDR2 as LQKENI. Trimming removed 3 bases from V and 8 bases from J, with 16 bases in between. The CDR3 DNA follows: TGTGCCAGCTCACCCGAGACTAGACAGAGAGGCTACACCTTC. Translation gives CASSPETRQRGYTF.

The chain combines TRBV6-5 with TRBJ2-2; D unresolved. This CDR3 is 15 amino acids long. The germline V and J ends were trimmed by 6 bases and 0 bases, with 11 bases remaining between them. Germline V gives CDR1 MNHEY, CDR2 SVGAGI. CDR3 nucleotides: TGTGCCAGCAGGCTGGAGCCGGCGAACACCGGGGAGCTGTTTTTT. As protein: CASRLEPANTGELFF.

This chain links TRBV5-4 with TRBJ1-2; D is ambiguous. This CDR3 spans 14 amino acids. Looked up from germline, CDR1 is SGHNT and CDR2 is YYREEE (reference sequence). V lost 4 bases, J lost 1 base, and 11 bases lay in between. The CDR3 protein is CASSPGGVNYGYTF. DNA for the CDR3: TGTGCCAGCAGCCCTGGCGGGGTTAACTATGGCTACACCTTC.

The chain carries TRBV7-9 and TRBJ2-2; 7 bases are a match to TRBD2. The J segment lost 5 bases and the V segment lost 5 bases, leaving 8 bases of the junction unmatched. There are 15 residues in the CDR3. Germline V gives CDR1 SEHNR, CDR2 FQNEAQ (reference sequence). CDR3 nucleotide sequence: TGTGCCAGCAGCCCTCGACTAGCAAGGACCGGGGAGCTGTTTTTT. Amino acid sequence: CASSPRLARTGELFF.

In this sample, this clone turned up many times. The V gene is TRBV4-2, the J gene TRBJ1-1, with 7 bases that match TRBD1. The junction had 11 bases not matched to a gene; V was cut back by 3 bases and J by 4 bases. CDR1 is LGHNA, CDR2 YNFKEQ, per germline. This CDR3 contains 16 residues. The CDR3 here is CASSHPDPSGGTEAFF. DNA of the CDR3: TGTGCCAGCAGCCACCCCGACCCTTCAGGGGGCACTGAAGCTTTCTTT.

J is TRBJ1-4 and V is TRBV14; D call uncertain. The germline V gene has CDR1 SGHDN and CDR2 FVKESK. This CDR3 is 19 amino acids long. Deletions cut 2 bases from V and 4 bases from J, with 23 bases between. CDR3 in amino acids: CASSQMLGRDPSGNEKLFF. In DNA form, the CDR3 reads TGTGCCAGCAGCCAAATGTTAGGCAGAGACCCCTCGGGTAATGAAAAACTGTTTTTT.

The CDR3 loop is CASSIWAGFGEPQHF. DNA of the CDR3: TGTGCCAGTAGTATATGGGCGGGGTTCGGGGAGCCCCAGCATTTT. The rearrangement uses TRBV19 and TRBJ1-5; no definite D call. With 2 bases removed from V and 8 bases from J, the gap between germline ends came to 16 bases. This CDR3 comprises 15 residues. The germline gives CDR1 LNHDA, CDR2 SQIVND (reference sequence).

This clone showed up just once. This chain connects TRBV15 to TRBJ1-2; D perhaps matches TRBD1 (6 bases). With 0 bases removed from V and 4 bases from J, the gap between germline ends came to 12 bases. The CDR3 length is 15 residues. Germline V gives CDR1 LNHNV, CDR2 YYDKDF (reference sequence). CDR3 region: CATSRDRATGYGYTF. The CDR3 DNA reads TGTGCCACCAGCAGAGATAGGGCGACAGGCTATGGCTACACCTTC.

The CDR3 spells CASSPAGNQPQHF. The CDR3 DNA sequence: TGTGCCAGCAGCCCAGCGGGTAATCAGCCCCAGCATTTT. This chain links TRBV7-9 with TRBJ1-5; D gene ambiguous. The CDR3 loop spans 13 amino acids. Per the germline V gene, CDR1 is SEHNR and CDR2 is FQNEAQ (reference sequence). Trimming removed 5 bases at V and 4 bases at J, with 9 bases between.

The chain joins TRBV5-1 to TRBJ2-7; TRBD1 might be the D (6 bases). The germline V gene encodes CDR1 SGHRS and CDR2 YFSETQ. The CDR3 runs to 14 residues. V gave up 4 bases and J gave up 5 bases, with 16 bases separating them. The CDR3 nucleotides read TGCGCCAGCAGCCTAGCACAGGGTCCCGACGAGCAGTACTTC. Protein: CASSLAQGPDEQYF.

In nucleotides, the CDR3 is TGTGCAAGTCGCTCTGACAGGGGCACCGGGGAGCTGTTTTTT. Encoded protein: CASRSDRGTGELFF. V and J are TRBV12-2 and TRBJ2-2; no DNA check was done on the table's D call, TRBD1. TRBV12-2 is flagged as a pseudogene. This CDR3 contains 14 residues.

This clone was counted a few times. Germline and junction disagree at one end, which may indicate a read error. CDR3 in amino acids: CAWRNGGAHLSF. For the CDR3, the DNA is TGTGCCTGGAGAAACGGGGGGGCTCATTTGAGTTTC. The chain couples TRBV30 to TRBJ2-7, with 8 bases matching TRBD2. The CDR3 covers 12 residues. Per germline, CDR1 GTSNPN and CDR2 SVGIG (reference sequence).

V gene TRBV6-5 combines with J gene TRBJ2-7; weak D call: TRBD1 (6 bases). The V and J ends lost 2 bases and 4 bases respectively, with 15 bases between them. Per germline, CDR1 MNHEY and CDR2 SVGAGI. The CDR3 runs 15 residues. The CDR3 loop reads CASSYESGQPYEQYF. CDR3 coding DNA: TGTGCCAGCAGTTACGAATCAGGACAGCCTTACGAGCAGTACTTC.

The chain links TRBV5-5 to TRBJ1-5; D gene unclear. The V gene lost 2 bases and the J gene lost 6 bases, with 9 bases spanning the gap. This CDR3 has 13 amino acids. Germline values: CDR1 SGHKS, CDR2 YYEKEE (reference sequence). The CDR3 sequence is CASSFRESQPQHF. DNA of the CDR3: TGTGCCAGCAGCTTTAGGGAGAGTCAGCCCCAGCATTTT.

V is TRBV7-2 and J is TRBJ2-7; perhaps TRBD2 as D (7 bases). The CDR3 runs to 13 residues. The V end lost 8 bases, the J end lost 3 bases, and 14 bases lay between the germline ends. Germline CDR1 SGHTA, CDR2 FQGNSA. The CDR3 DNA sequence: TGTGCCAGCGGCCGGGGGGCGGACTACGAGCAGTACTTC. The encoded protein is CASGRGADYEQYF.